The clone carrying this T cell receptor beta chain was counted at least ten times. Amplification of TCR beta CDR3 regions used RNA transcripts. HTBI primers primed a first-round RT-PCR, and a second-round multiplex PCR followed. TCRdb itself ran the multiplex PCR reads through MiXCR, one entry per CDR3 protein. The data show about 500,000 distinct CDR3 sequences, with under 45% seen just once and about 4% held by the top ten. Patients in the hyperthyroidism group, adults aged 18 to 65, were newly diagnosed, under 2 months' duration. The diagnostic workup employed clinical symptoms, serum thyroxine, TRAb, thyroid ultrasound and orbital computed tomography. This sample was included in a study of Graves' ophthalmopathy and Graves' hyperthyroidism. This CDR3 spans 15 amino acids. Trimming took 4 bases from V and 0 from J; bases not matched to a gene: 1. The germline V gene encodes CDR1 SEHNR and CDR2 FQNEAQ (reference sequence).

This receptor was obtained from an adult man with Graves' hyperthyroidism. The V gene is TRBV7-9, the J gene TRBJ2-7; 12 positions agree with TRBD2. The sequencing input was peripheral blood or thyroid tissue (not recorded which). The CDR3 nucleotides read TGTGCCAGCAGCTCGACTAGCGGGAGCTCCTACGAGCAGTACTTC. Encoded protein: CASSSTSGSSYEQYF. The whole variable domain, filled in from reference TRBV7-9 and TRBJ2-7, reads DTGVSQNPRHKITKRGQNVTFRCDPISEHNRLYWYRQTLGQGPEFLTYFQNEAQLEKSRLLSDRFSAERPKGSFSTLEIQRTEQGDSAMYLCASSSTSGSSYEQYFGPGTRLTVT.